These 8 T cell receptor beta chains were sequenced from one sample in a study of OX40 agonist ivuxolimab in advanced cancers. Library creation used the immunoSEQ multiplex PCR assay. TCRdb provides this immuneACCESS table in a form limited to in-frame rearrangements. Some clones are lacking; in checked studies, under half of them reflect an unresolved V gene, and why the rest are absent is not known. This sample is represented by tens of thousands of clones; 91% of them were singletons. More than 7% of the sample rests with the top ten. Sequences were derived from CD4+ or CD8+ T cells sorted from blood, sampled in a trial of the OX40 agonist ivuxolimab. Receptors originate from an adult with an advanced solid tumor such as melanoma, head and neck, liver or kidney cancer.

The chain is built from TRBV30 and TRBJ2-4; perhaps TRBD1 as D (7 bases). V lost 0 bases, J lost 0 bases, and 21 bases lay in between. Germline V gene lookup returns CDR1 GTSNPN and CDR2 SVGIG (reference sequence). This CDR3 has 19 residues. In nucleotides, the CDR3 is TGTGCCTGGAGTGTACCTTGGGGCAGGGGGGCCCTAGCCAAAAACATTCAGTACTTC. This encodes CAWSVPWGRGALAKNIQYF.

This rearrangement joins TRBV13 to TRBJ1-5; tentatively, D is TRBD1 (5 bases). The CDR3 runs to 16 residues. Germline-derived CDR1 and CDR2 are PRHDT and FYEKMQ (reference sequence). Trimming removed 0 bases from V and 1 base from J, with 10 bases in between. DNA for the CDR3: TGTGCCAGCAGCTTAGGCCGGGGGGTCAGCAATCAGCCCCAGCATTTT. This translates into CASSLGRGVSNQPQHF.

This clone was recorded a few times. CDR3 amino acids: CASSLAGSLSPLHF. The CDR3 nucleotides read TGTGCCAGCAGCTTGGCCGGCTCCCTTTCACCCCTCCACTTT. The V call is TRBV5-8, the J call TRBJ1-6; D not resolved. Between the trimmed V and J ends, which lost 0 bases and 9 bases, there was a span of 10 bases. The CDR3 contains 14 residues. CDR1 and CDR2 (germline): SGHTS, YDEGEE.

The chain employs TRBV14 and TRBJ1-2; D is perhaps TRBD1 (5 bases). This CDR3 comprises 14 residues. The germline gives CDR1 SGHDN, CDR2 FVKESK. Trimming shortened V by 5 bases and J by 3 bases, and 13 bases separated the two germline ends. The CDR3 region is CASSAVRGHYGYTF. The CDR3 DNA reads TGTGCCAGCAGCGCTGTCCGGGGACACTATGGCTACACCTTC.

A remark on this clone: This sample includes further DNA sequences coding for the same CDR3. The gene calls are TRBV28 and TRBJ1-5, with 8 bases matching TRBD1. V lost 5 bases and J lost 1; bases outside the gene matches: 4. This CDR3 spans 15 amino acids. Per germline, CDR1 MDHEN and CDR2 SYDVKM. The CDR3 bases are TGTGCCAGCAGTAGCACAGGGGGAAGCAATCAGCCCCAGCATTTT. Encoded protein: CASSSTGGSNQPQHF.

The rearrangement links TRBV4-2 to TRBJ2-3; the D is unclear. V lost 1 base to trimming and J lost 5 bases, with 10 bases between them. The CDR3 is made up of 14 amino acids. Germline loops: CDR1 LGHNA, CDR2 YNFKEQ. The CDR3 loop reads CASSQVMVGDTQYF. The CDR3 DNA is TGTGCCAGCAGCCAAGTTATGGTGGGAGATACGCAGTATTTT.

This clone was recorded a few times. This chain uses TRBV10-1 with TRBJ2-7; D is ambiguous. The CDR3 is 11 residues long. The germline CDR1 and CDR2 sequences are WNHNN and SYGVQD (reference sequence). The V end lost 6 bases, the J end lost 0 bases, and 3 bases lay between the germline ends. The CDR3 loop is CASSLSYEQYV. Here the CDR3 DNA reads TGCGCCAGCAGCCTCTCCTACGAGCAGTACGTC.

The sample holds one count of this clone. The gene calls are TRBV27 and TRBJ1-1; TRBD1 might be the D (5 bases). Trimming pared 3 bases from V and 1 base from J, leaving 9 bases between. In germline, CDR1 is MNHEY, CDR2 SMNVEV (reference sequence). CDR3 length equals 14 residues. The CDR3 bases are TGTGCCAGCAGTTTTTGGGGGACGAACACTGAAGCTTTCTTT. Translation: CASSFWGTNTEAFF.